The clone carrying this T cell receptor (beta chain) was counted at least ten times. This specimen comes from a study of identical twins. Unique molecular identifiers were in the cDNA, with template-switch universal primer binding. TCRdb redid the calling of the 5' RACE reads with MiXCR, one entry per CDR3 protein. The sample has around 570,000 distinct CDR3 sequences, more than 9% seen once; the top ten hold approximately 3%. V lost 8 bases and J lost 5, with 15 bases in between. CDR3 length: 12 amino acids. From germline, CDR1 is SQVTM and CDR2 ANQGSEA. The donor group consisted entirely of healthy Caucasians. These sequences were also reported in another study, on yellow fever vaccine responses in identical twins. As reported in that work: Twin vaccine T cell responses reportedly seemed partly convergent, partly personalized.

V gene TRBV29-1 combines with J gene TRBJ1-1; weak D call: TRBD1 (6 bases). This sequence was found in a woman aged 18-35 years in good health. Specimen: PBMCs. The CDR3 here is CSLGTWETEAFF. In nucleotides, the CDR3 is TGCAGCTTAGGGACATGGGAGACTGAAGCTTTCTTT.